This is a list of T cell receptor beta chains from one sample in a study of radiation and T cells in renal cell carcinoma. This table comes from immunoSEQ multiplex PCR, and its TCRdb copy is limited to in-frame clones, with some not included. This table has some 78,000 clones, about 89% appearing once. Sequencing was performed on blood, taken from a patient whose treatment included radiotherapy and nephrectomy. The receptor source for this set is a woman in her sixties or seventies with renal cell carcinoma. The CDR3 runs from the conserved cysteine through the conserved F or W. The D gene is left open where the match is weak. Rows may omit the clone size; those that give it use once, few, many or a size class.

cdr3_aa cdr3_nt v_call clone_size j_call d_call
CASSTLNRVQETQYF TGTGCCAGTAGTACCCTTAACAGGGTACAAGAGACCCAGTACTTC TRBV19 NA TRBJ2-5 NA
CASSSPGGAETQYF TGTGCCAGCAGTTCACCTGGGGGGGCAGAGACCCAGTACTTC TRBV25-1 NA TRBJ2-5 NA
CASSLYGVRSGGAVHEQFF TGTGCCAGCAGCTTATACGGTGTGAGGAGCGGGGGGGCCGTACATGAGCAGTTCTTC TRBV7-6 NA TRBJ2-1 TRBD2
CASSGGQNNQPQHF TGTGCCAGCTCGGGAGGACAGAACAATCAGCCCCAGCATTTT TRBV18 NA TRBJ1-5 NA
CASSPQSRDFEQFF TGTGCCAGCAGCCCCCAAAGTCGGGATTTTGAGCAGTTCTTC TRBV7-3 once TRBJ2-1 NA
CASSEALGQGGKAFF TGTGCCAGCAGTGAAGCGCTTGGACAGGGGGGAAAGGCTTTCTTT TRBV2 NA TRBJ1-1 TRBD1
CASSQSGGHIQETQYF TGTGCCAGCAGCCAAAGCGGGGGGCATATCCAAGAGACCCAGTACTTC TRBV7-3 NA TRBJ2-5 TRBD2
CASSLGPSGQRGNTIYF TGTGCCAGCAGCTTAGGCCCATCCGGACAGAGAGGAAACACCATATATTTT TRBV13 NA TRBJ1-3 NA
CASSPLTNLNSGNTIYF TGTGCCAGTAGTCCGTTGACAAATCTGAACTCTGGAAACACCATATATTTT TRBV19 NA TRBJ1-3 NA
CASSKSQGFYNSPLHF TGTGCCAGCAGTAAGAGTCAGGGCTTCTACAATTCACCCCTCCACTTT TRBV25-1 NA TRBJ1-6 NA
CASSSGTSGGWANEQFF TGCGCCAGCAGCTCCGGGACTAGCGGGGGCTGGGCCAATGAGCAGTTCTTC TRBV5-1 NA TRBJ2-1 TRBD2
CASSIGRTYSNQPQHF TGTGCCAGTAGTATAGGACGGACTTATAGCAATCAGCCCCAGCATTTT TRBV19 NA TRBJ1-5 NA